The 27 T cell receptor beta chains presented below share a single source sample, sequenced in a study of blood T cell repertoires in COVID-19. Data came from immunoSEQ multiplex PCR; TCRdb stores just in-frame clones and leaves some out. Found here are 130,000 to 150,000 clones, around 84% of them singletons; the top ten hold roughly 13%. Sequenced sample: peripheral blood. The receptors derive from a man in his fifties or sixties with active or convalescent COVID-19.

The V and J genes are TRBV24-1 and TRBJ2-5; 10 bases are shared with TRBD1. CDR1 is KGHDR and CDR2 is SFDVKD in the germline V gene. V lost 5 bases, J lost 5 bases, and 7 bases stayed unmatched. This CDR3 region has 15 residues. Written as DNA, the CDR3 is TGTGCCACCAGTGGCCGGGACAGGGGCGTGGAGACCCAGTACTTC. Its translation is CATSGRDRGVETQYF.

This clone was picked up one time. The chain couples TRBV28 to TRBJ1-1, with 9 bases lining up with TRBD1. The germline V gene has CDR1 MDHEN and CDR2 SYDVKM. With V trimmed by 5 bases and J by 1 base, 11 bases remained unmatched. The CDR3 sequence is 17 residues long. CDR3 protein: CASSPRDRAFGNTEAFF. Written as DNA, the CDR3 is TGTGCCAGCAGTCCCCGGGACAGGGCTTTTGGGAACACTGAAGCTTTCTTT.

The chain employs TRBV6-1 and TRBJ2-7; 7 bases match TRBD1. This CDR3 has 15 amino acids. The V and J ends lost 3 bases and 5 bases, in that order; junction bases with no gene match: 10. The germline gives CDR1 MNHNS, CDR2 SASEGT. CDR3 DNA sequence: TGTGCCAGCAGTGACCTGAGAAGGGGGCAGAACGAGCAGTACTTC. It translates to CASSDLRRGQNEQYF.

The V and J genes are TRBV7-9 and TRBJ2-3; perhaps TRBD1 as D (6 bases). The CDR3 spans 14 residues. Trimming cost V 3 bases and J 2 bases, with 9 bases left between them. Looked up from germline, CDR1 is SEHNR and CDR2 is FQNEAQ (reference sequence). The CDR3, as DNA: TGTGCCAGCAGCTTTGCAGGGGCCACAGATACGCAGTATTTT. This encodes CASSFAGATDTQYF.

The chain links TRBV29-1 to TRBJ1-5; TRBD1 agrees at 7 bases. This CDR3 is 13 amino acids long. V trimming: 6 bases; J trimming: 3 bases; junction bases outside the gene matches: 5. In germline, CDR1 is SQVTM, CDR2 ANQGSEA. CDR3 residues: CSVQGQDNQPQHF. The CDR3 DNA reads as TGCAGCGTCCAAGGACAGGACAATCAGCCCCAGCATTTT.

This chain uses TRBV28 with TRBJ2-7; maybe TRBD2 (6 bases). V lost 3 bases and J lost 2, with 14 bases in between. Germline V gene data show CDR1 as MDHEN and CDR2 as SYDVKM. The CDR3 is made up of 15 amino acids. The CDR3 nucleotides read TGTGCCAGCAGTTTCGGGCAGCGGGCGGCCTACGAGCAGTACTTC. Its protein product is CASSFGQRAAYEQYF.

The chain combines TRBV5-6 with TRBJ1-3, with D unresolved. The germline gives CDR1 SGHDT, CDR2 YYEEEE. The V end lost 1 base, the J end lost 1 base, and 18 bases lay between the germline ends. This CDR3 has 18 residues. The CDR3 DNA is TGTGCCAGCAGCTTGTGGGGTTGGCCGGGAGCATCTGGAAACACCATATATTTT. It yields the protein CASSLWGWPGASGNTIYF.

The chain recombines TRBV7-3 with TRBJ1-1; D remains ambiguous. The CDR3 is made up of 13 amino acids. V shed 1 base and J shed 3 bases, with 6 bases lying between them. Germline-derived CDR1 and CDR2 are SGHTA and FQGTGA. CDR3 nucleotide sequence: TGTGCCAGCAGCTTAAATACGGACACTGAAGCTTTCTTT. Its translation is CASSLNTDTEAFF.

In its sample, this clone was seen once. V usage is TRBV5-1 and J usage is TRBJ2-6, with D perhaps TRBD1 (5 bases). The germline gives CDR1 SGHRS, CDR2 YFSETQ. V was shortened by 0 bases and J by 4 bases, with 8 bases between the two germline ends. The CDR3 sequence is 15 residues long. The CDR3 DNA reads TGCGCCAGCAGCTTGGGAAGGACAGGGGCCAACGTCCTGACTTTC. Protein sequence: CASSLGRTGANVLTF.

The gene calls are TRBV30 and TRBJ2-7, with D unresolved. The germline CDR1 and CDR2 sequences are GTSNPN and SVGIG (reference sequence). The germline V and J ends were trimmed by 5 bases and 1 base, with 6 bases remaining between them. There are 11 residues in the CDR3. The CDR3 region is CAWAQSYEQYF. CDR3 coding DNA: TGTGCCTGGGCACAGTCCTACGAGCAGTACTTC.

The rearrangement links TRBV28 to TRBJ2-1, with 7 bases that match TRBD2. From germline, CDR1 is MDHEN and CDR2 SYDVKM. The CDR3 covers 16 residues. V dropped 6 bases and J dropped 2; count of bases not matched to a gene: 10. CDR3 sequence: CASSLGLGRAYNEQFF. For the CDR3, the DNA is TGTGCCAGCAGCCTAGGCCTAGGGAGGGCCTACAATGAGCAGTTCTTC.

This clone has only one observation. The rearrangement uses TRBV6-2 or TRBV6-3 and TRBJ2-2, with D maybe TRBD2 (6 bases). This CDR3 is built from 17 residues. Germline V gene lookup returns CDR1 MNHEY and CDR2 SVGEGT. Trimming shortened V by 6 bases and J by 1 base, and 18 bases separated the two germline ends. The CDR3 reads CASSPSIADLNTGELFF. CDR3 coding DNA: TGTGCCAGCAGCCCTTCCATAGCGGACCTGAACACCGGGGAGCTGTTTTTT.

In its sample, this clone was seen once. As DNA, the CDR3 is TGTGCCAGCAGTTCGACAGGACTTGGGCAGCCCCAGCATTTT. Encoded protein: CASSSTGLGQPQHF. This chain links TRBV27 with TRBJ1-5; tentatively, D is TRBD1 (6 bases). CDR3 length equals 14 residues. V was trimmed by 4 bases and J by 7 bases, leaving 14 bases between them. CDR1 MNHEY and CDR2 SMNVEV come from the germline V gene (reference sequence).

This chain links TRBV5-4 with TRBJ2-7; D possibly corresponds to TRBD1 (6 bases). The CDR3 extends over 15 amino acids. Germline V gene lookup returns CDR1 SGHNT and CDR2 YYREEE (reference sequence). V lost 5 bases and J 4 bases, leaving 19 bases between the germline ends. CDR3 in DNA: TGTGCCAGCAGGATGCATCAGGGGTCGGCGTACGAGCAGTACTTC. This sequence encodes CASRMHQGSAYEQYF.

The gene calls are TRBV5-4 and TRBJ2-5; 11 positions match TRBD2. The CDR3 totals 17 residues. Germline V lookup: CDR1 SGHNT, CDR2 YYREEE (reference sequence). Germline trimming cut 4 bases from V and 0 bases from J; bases unmatched to any gene: 8. CDR3 sequence (DNA): TGTGCCAGCAGCCCCCCGCCGGGACTAGCGGACCAAGAGACCCAGTACTTC. Amino acid sequence: CASSPPPGLADQETQYF.

The rearrangement joins TRBV14 to TRBJ2-3; TRBD2 aligns across 7 bases. The CDR3 has 19 residues. V was pared by 4 bases and J by 2 bases, with 18 bases of the junction left unmatched. CDR1 is SGHDN and CDR2 is FVKESK in the germline V gene. The DNA for the CDR3 is TGTGCCAGCAGCCCCAGGCCCCTCATGGCTAGCGGCTACACAGATACGCAGTATTTT. It translates to CASSPRPLMASGYTDTQYF. The full variable domain, completed using reference TRBV14 and TRBJ2-3, is EAGVTQFPSHSVIEKGQTVTLRCDPISGHDNLYWYRRVMGKEIKFLLHFVKESKQDESGMPNNRFLAERTGGTYSTLKVQPAELEDSGVYFCASSPRPLMASGYTDTQYFGPGTRLTVL.

V is TRBV7-2 and J is TRBJ2-1; TRBD2 agrees at 9 bases. With 7 bases clipped from V and 12 bases from J, the junction kept 13 bases outside the gene matches. The CDR3 loop spans 14 amino acids. In germline, CDR1 is SGHTA, CDR2 FQGNSA. Here the CDR3 reads CASNSRGSGSLQFF. DNA of the CDR3: TGTGCCAGCAACAGTAGGGGTAGCGGGAGTTTGCAGTTCTTC.

The CDR3 DNA sequence: TGTGCCAGCAGCAGACAGGCCACCTCCTACAATGAGCAGTTCTTC. This translates into CASSRQATSYNEQFF. The rearrangement uses TRBV2 and TRBJ2-1, with D maybe TRBD1 (6 bases). CDR1 is SNHLY and CDR2 is FYNNEI in the germline V gene. V shed 6 bases and J shed 0 bases, with 12 bases lying between them. The CDR3 covers 15 residues. Full variable domain (rest looked up from reference TRBV2 and TRBJ2-1): EPEVTQTPSHQVTQMGQEVILRCVPISNHLYFYWYRQILGQKVEFLVSFYNNEISEKSEIFDDQFSVERPDGSNFTLKIRSTKLEDSAMYFCASSRQATSYNEQFFGPGTRLTVL.

CDR3 nucleotides: TGTGCCAGCAGCCCGACAGGCGACAACTATGGCTACACCTTC. Protein product: CASSPTGDNYGYTF. This rearrangement joins TRBV11-2 to TRBJ1-2, with D maybe TRBD1 (6 bases). Deletions cut 5 bases from V and 2 bases from J, with 12 bases between. The germline CDR1 and CDR2 sequences are SGHAT and FQNNGV. The CDR3 is 14 residues long. Supplemented by reference TRBV11-2 and TRBJ1-2, the full variable domain reads EAGVAQSPRYKIIEKRQSVAFWCNPISGHATLYWYQQILGQGPKLLIQFQNNGVVDDSQLPKDRFSAERLKGVDSTLKIQPAKLEDSAVYLCASSPTGDNYGYTFGSGTRLTVV.

The chain joins TRBV18 to TRBJ2-7; 10 positions agree with TRBD1. The CDR3 has 14 residues. CDR1 and CDR2 from the germline V gene are KGHSH and LQKENI. The V and J ends lost 5 bases and 2 bases, in that order; junction bases with no gene match: 3. The chain's CDR3 is CASSGDRGPYEQYF. For the CDR3, the DNA is TGTGCCAGCTCAGGAGACAGGGGGCCCTACGAGCAGTACTTC.

V and J are TRBV11-1 and TRBJ1-1; D gene uncertain. Trimming cost V 5 bases and J 2 bases, with 15 bases left between them. Germline values: CDR1 SGHAT, CDR2 FQDESV (reference sequence). The CDR3 contains 15 residues. DNA for the CDR3: TGTGCCAGCAGCCGAACTAGGGCGGACAACACTGAAGCTTTCTTT. Encoded protein: CASSRTRADNTEAFF. Filled out from reference TRBV11-1 and TRBJ1-1, the complete variable domain reads EAEVAQSPRYKITEKSQAVAFWCDPISGHATLYWYRQILGQGPELLVQFQDESVVDDSQLPKDRFSAERLKGVDSTLKIQPAELGDSAMYLCASSRTRADNTEAFFGQGTRLTVV.

The V call is TRBV15, the J call TRBJ2-2; TRBD1 is a possible D gene (5 bases). The CDR3 sequence is 14 residues long. Germline V lookup: CDR1 LNHNV, CDR2 YYDKDF (reference sequence). V was clipped by 5 bases and J by 6 bases, with 13 bases between them. CDR3 coding DNA: TGTGCCACCAGCGACACCTTCAGGGCCGGGGAGCTGTTTTTT. Its protein is CATSDTFRAGELFF.

The CDR3 DNA sequence: TGCAGTGCTAGTACTGGCGGGAGCTACAATGAGCAGTTCTTC. It is translated as CSASTGGSYNEQFF. The J gene is TRBJ2-1, the V gene TRBV20-1; 7 bases align to TRBD2. CDR1 and CDR2 from the germline V gene are DFQATT and SNEGSKA (reference sequence). Trimming removed 3 bases from V and 3 bases from J; junction bases left unmatched: 5. This CDR3 region has 14 residues.

The rearrangement uses TRBV7-2 and TRBJ1-1, with D tentatively TRBD1 (5 bases). Trimming took 2 bases from V and 11 from J, leaving 18 bases between them. The CDR3 is 14 residues long. Germline lookup yields CDR1 SGHTA and CDR2 FQGNSA. The DNA of the CDR3 is TGTGCCAGCAGCTTAAGTGGGGGGAAAGGGGAGGCTTTCTTT. Amino acid sequence: CASSLSGGKGEAFF.

This chain uses TRBV25-1 with TRBJ2-7, with 8 nucleotides matching TRBD2. The CDR3 contains 15 residues. CDR1 MGHDK and CDR2 SYGVNS come from the germline V gene. The V and J ends lost 2 bases and 7 bases, in that order; junction bases with no gene match: 10. As DNA, the CDR3 is TGTGCCAGCAGTGAACTCGGCGCGGGGGGCGGAGAGCAGTACTTC. It specifies CASSELGAGGGEQYF.

CDR3 protein: CASSPPRQGAGYTEAFF. CDR3 nucleotides: TGTGCCAGCAGCCCTCCCCGACAGGGTGCGGGGTACACTGAAGCTTTCTTT. V is TRBV9 and J is TRBJ1-1; 7 bases fit TRBD1. The junction had 15 bases not matched to a gene; V was cut back by 4 bases and J by 3 bases. The germline gives CDR1 SGDLS, CDR2 YYNGEE. CDR3 size: 17 residues. Looking up the rest from reference TRBV9 and TRBJ1-1 gives the full variable domain: DSGVTQTPKHLITATGQRVTLRCSPRSGDLSVYWYQQSLDQGLQFLIQYYNGEERAKGNILERFSAQQFPDLHSELNLSSLELGDSALYFCASSPPRQGAGYTEAFFGQGTRLTVV.

There are a few counts of this clone. V and J are TRBV4-3 and TRBJ1-4; D is possibly TRBD1 (5 bases). V lost 0 bases and J 11 bases, leaving 10 bases between the germline ends. The CDR3 extends over 13 amino acids. Germline lookup yields CDR1 LGHNA and CDR2 YSLEER. As DNA, the CDR3 is TGCGCCAGCAGCCAAGAATGGGGGGACAAACTGTTTTTT. Residues: CASSQEWGDKLFF.